The present T cell receptor (beta chain) was sequenced within a study of T cell responses to AZD1222 COVID-19 vaccine. Study results and caveats: Scientists sampled the repertoires only once the peak T cell response had passed. Once two AZD1222 doses were given, Spike-specific TCR breadth and depth went up.

TCRdb's table, derived via immunoSEQ multiplex PCR, lists solely in-frame clones and lacks some. This sample has approximately 110,000 clones; more than 75% occur once, and the top ten carry around 4.4%. Concerning this clone: Its antigen is unknown.

The CDR3 has 13 residues. Germline assignment: CDR1 LNHDA and CDR2 SQIVND (reference sequence). V lost 6 bases, J lost 6 bases, and 4 bases stayed unmatched. The TCR originated in an adult who received the AZD1222 COVID-19 vaccine. This sequence joins TRBV19 and TRBJ1-5; 8 bases are a match to TRBD1. This specimen consisted of peripheral blood, obtained 28 days after the second AZD1222 dose. This CDR3 reads CASRDRVGQPQHF. In nucleotides, the CDR3 is TGTGCCAGTAGGGACAGGGTCGGTCAGCCCCAGCATTTT.